The source of this T cell receptor beta chain is a study of cytomegalovirus exposure and HLA in healthy donors. Study-level information: From 150 million to 200 million T cells, an earlier analysis saw 110 million or so unique TCR beta sequences. An early release of data contained approximately 85 million unique TCRs, which came from HLA-typed donors.

This CDR3 contains 17 residues. Germline V gives CDR1 SGHNT, CDR2 YYREEE (reference sequence). The V segment lost 4 bases and the J segment 2 bases; nucleotides outside the gene matches: 11. This PCR relied on a set of 60 Vbeta primers and 13 Jbeta primers. Produced via immunoSEQ multiplex PCR; TCRdb's table is partial and in-frame only. The sample contains over 75,000 clones, roughly 80% of which appear only once. Notes on the study in general: Productive status was seen about 90% or about 30% of the time for most TCR beta V segments in an earlier analysis. Later on, an analysis tied around 17,000 TCR beta sequences to HLA alleles at 0.05 false discovery rate.

This clone was counted between two and nine times. Its antigen is not identified. The receptor comes from a woman in her sixties or seventies in good health and CMV-seronegative. The rearrangement joins TRBV5-4 to TRBJ2-1; 8 bases agree with TRBD2. The sample was PBMCs. CDR3 DNA: TGTGCCAGCAGCCGCGAACCGAGCGGGGGCCCCTACAATGAGCAGTTCTTC. This codes for CASSREPSGGPYNEQFF.